Sequencing of this T cell receptor (beta chain) was carried out in a study of neurological immune-mediated disorders. This clonotype was detected many times. Antigen unknown. TCRdb itself ran the 5' RACE reads through MiXCR, one entry per CDR3 protein. Of 55,000 to 75,000 distinct CDR3 sequences in the sample, roughly 12% were seen once. General study points: The highest TCR clonal expansion occurred in HTLV-1-associated myelopathy; multiple sclerosis fell below healthy controls.

Germline V gene data show CDR1 as SGHTA and CDR2 as FQGNSA. The CDR3 extends over 14 amino acids. Unmatched junction bases numbered 5, after V lost 4 bases and J lost 4 bases. The sequence was collected from a woman aged 55 to 70 with HTLV-1-associated myelopathy (HAM/TSP). This chain connects TRBV7-2 to TRBJ2-5; 8 bases agree with TRBD2. The sequencing sample was made of PBMCs. The CDR3 sequence: CASSSGLVGETQYF. DNA for the CDR3: TGTGCCAGCAGCTCGGGACTAGTAGGAGAGACCCAGTACTTC. Full variable domain (missing parts from reference TRBV7-2 and TRBJ2-5): GAGVSQSPSNKVTEKGKDVELRCDPISGHTALYWYRQSLGQGLEFLIYFQGNSAPDKSGLPSDRFSAERTGGSVSTLTIQRTQQEDSAVYLCASSSGLVGETQYFGPGTRLLVL.